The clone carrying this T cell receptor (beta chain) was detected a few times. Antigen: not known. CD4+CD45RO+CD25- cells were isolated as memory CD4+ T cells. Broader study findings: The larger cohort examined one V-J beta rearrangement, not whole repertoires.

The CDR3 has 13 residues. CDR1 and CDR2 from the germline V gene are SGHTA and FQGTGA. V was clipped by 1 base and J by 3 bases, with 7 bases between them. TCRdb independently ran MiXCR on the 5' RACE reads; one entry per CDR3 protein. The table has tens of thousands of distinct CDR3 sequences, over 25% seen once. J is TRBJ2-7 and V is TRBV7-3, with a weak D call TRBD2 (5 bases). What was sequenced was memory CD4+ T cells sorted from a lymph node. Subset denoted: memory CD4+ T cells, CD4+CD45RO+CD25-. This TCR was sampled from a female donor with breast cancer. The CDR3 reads CASSLIAGYEQYF. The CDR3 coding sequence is TGTGCCAGCAGCTTAATTGCGGGCTACGAGCAGTACTTC.